The 29 T cell receptor beta chains in this list originate from one sample, sequenced in a study of beta chain features in type 1 diabetes. Findings of the study overall: In all four CD4+ subsets, TCRB CDR3 length was significantly, moderately reduced in type 1 diabetes.

Their antigens remain unidentified. Expressed TCRB transcripts were sequenced because the isolated RNA had all been reverse transcribed beforehand. TCRdb's table, derived via immunoSEQ multiplex PCR, lists solely in-frame clones and lacks some. This table has 40,000 to 65,000 clones, around 60% appearing once. The sample taken for sequencing was stem cell memory CD4+ T cells from blood. All receptors come from a woman aged 25 to 45 with type 1 diabetes.

The chain combines TRBV7-9 with TRBJ2-1; 7 bases agree with TRBD1. With 8 bases clipped from V and 0 bases from J, the junction kept 13 bases outside the gene matches. Germline V gives CDR1 SEHNR, CDR2 FQNEAQ (reference sequence). The CDR3 spans 17 residues. The CDR3, as DNA: TGTGCCAGCCCCCATGGGGTACAGGGGACCTCCTACAATGAGCAGTTCTTC. Protein product: CASPHGVQGTSYNEQFF.

This clone has just one count. V and J are TRBV29-1 and TRBJ1-1; possible D gene TRBD1, 5 bases. The germline gives CDR1 SQVTM, CDR2 ANQGSEA. V lost 7 bases to trimming and J lost 4 bases, with 13 bases between them. CDR3 length: 12 amino acids. The DNA for the CDR3 is TGCAGCGCCACCGGGGGTGGCACTGAAGCTTTCTTT. Translated, it gives CSATGGGTEAFF.

The chain couples TRBV9 to TRBJ2-1; maybe TRBD2 (6 bases). Per germline, CDR1 SGDLS and CDR2 YYNGEE. CDR3 length equals 11 residues. V shed 4 bases and J shed 9 bases, with 8 bases lying between them. The CDR3 region has the DNA TGTGCCAGCAGCACGCGGGGTGAGCAGTTCTTC. Protein: CASSTRGEQFF. The full variable domain, with the rest looked up from reference TRBV9 and TRBJ2-1, is DSGVTQTPKHLITATGQRVTLRCSPRSGDLSVYWYQQSLDQGLQFLIQYYNGEERAKGNILERFSAQQFPDLHSELNLSSLELGDSALYFCASSTRGEQFFGPGTRLTVL.

The chain is built from TRBV11-2 and TRBJ2-7; TRBD1 matches 7 bases. Germline values: CDR1 SGHAT, CDR2 FQNNGV. Trimming cost V 5 bases and J 3 bases; bases outside gene matches: 4. The CDR3 is 13 residues long. As DNA, the CDR3 is TGTGCCAGCAGCCCGACAGGGTTCTACGAGCAGTACTTC. Residues: CASSPTGFYEQYF.

This clone was detected once. V is TRBV10-3 and J is TRBJ2-1; D call uncertain. The CDR3 sequence is 12 residues long. CDR1 ENHRY and CDR2 SYGVKD come from the germline V gene. Trimming pared 8 bases from V and 4 bases from J, leaving 9 bases between. The CDR3 DNA is TGTGCCATCGCAGGAAATTACAATGAGCAGTTCTTC. It is translated as CAIAGNYNEQFF.

V is TRBV4-1 and J is TRBJ2-5, with 10 bases matching TRBD2. The CDR3 contains 16 residues. The V segment lost 1 base and the J segment 5 bases; nucleotides outside the gene matches: 7. The germline V gene has CDR1 MGHRA and CDR2 YSYEKL. The CDR3 DNA follows: TGCGCCAGCAGCCAAGCCTTCCTAGCGGGAGAGGAGACCCAGTACTTC. It is translated as CASSQAFLAGEETQYF.

V gene TRBV5-4 combines with J gene TRBJ2-1, with a weak D call TRBD1 (6 bases). The CDR3 sequence is 15 residues long. The germline gives CDR1 SGHNT, CDR2 YYREEE (reference sequence). The ends were cut back, 2 bases at V and 3 bases at J, with 12 bases in the middle. CDR3 amino acids: CASSFLGHLYNEQFF. DNA of the CDR3: TGTGCCAGCAGCTTCCTGGGACACCTCTACAATGAGCAGTTCTTC.

The gene calls are TRBV9 and TRBJ1-1; D gene unclear. This CDR3 spans 13 amino acids. Germline CDR1 reads SGDLS; CDR2 reads YYNGEE. Trimming took off 0 bases at V and 6 bases at J, with 9 bases between the two ends. CDR3: CASSVEGRAEAFF. CDR3 nucleotide sequence: TGTGCCAGCAGCGTAGAAGGGAGGGCTGAAGCTTTCTTT.

CDR3 residues: CASSVGGGGYNEQFF. As DNA, the CDR3 is TGTGCCAGCAGCGTAGGGGGGGGCGGTTACAATGAGCAGTTCTTC. J is TRBJ2-1 and V is TRBV9, with TRBD2 as a possible D gene (7 bases). V lost 0 bases and J 4 bases, leaving 11 bases between the germline ends. This CDR3 spans 15 amino acids. Looked up from germline, CDR1 is SGDLS and CDR2 is YYNGEE.

This clone was counted a single time. This chain connects TRBV6-1 to TRBJ2-5, with 9 bases that match TRBD1. The ends lost 4 bases at V and 1 base at J; junction bases unmatched: 4. The length of the CDR3 is 15 residues. In germline, CDR1 is MNHNS, CDR2 SASEGT. CDR3 in DNA: TGTGCCAGCAGTGGAGTGGGACAGGGCCAAGAGACCCAGTACTTC. It translates to CASSGVGQGQETQYF.

The chain uses TRBV5-4 and TRBJ2-1; weak D call: TRBD2 (7 bases). The CDR3 extends over 13 amino acids. The V end was cut by 0 bases, the J end by 10 bases, with 11 bases between. CDR1 is SGHNT, CDR2 YYREEE, per germline (reference sequence). The CDR3 is CASSLAGGREQFF. In nucleotides, the CDR3 is TGTGCCAGCAGCTTGGCCGGGGGGCGGGAGCAGTTCTTC.

The chain recombines TRBV28 with TRBJ2-7, with 12 bases matching TRBD1. Germline CDR1 reads MDHEN; CDR2 reads SYDVKM. Trimming removed 10 bases from V and 7 bases from J; junction bases left unmatched: 5. The CDR3 sequence is 12 residues long. CDR3 sequence reads: CATRDRGLEQYF. DNA of the CDR3: TGTGCCACACGGGACAGGGGGCTTGAGCAGTACTTC.

The chain is built from TRBV6-1 and TRBJ1-4; 8 bases are a match to TRBD1. This CDR3 is 14 amino acids long. Germline lookup yields CDR1 MNHNS and CDR2 SASEGT. Trimming at V came to 3 bases and at J to 8 bases, leaving 5 bases not matched to a gene. The CDR3 region has the DNA TGTGCCAGCAGTGAGCCCCGGGACAGGGAAAAACTGTTTTTT. Amino acids: CASSEPRDREKLFF.

The genes are TRBV15 and TRBJ2-7; TRBD2 matches 10 bases. This CDR3 has 16 residues. V lost 0 bases to trimming and J lost 4 bases; unmatched junction nucleotides: 6. The germline CDR1 and CDR2 sequences are LNHNV and YYDKDF (reference sequence). CDR3 DNA: TGTGCCACCAGCAGAGATCTGACTAGCGGGTCTTACGAGCAGTACTTC. The encoded protein is CATSRDLTSGSYEQYF.

The rearrangement joins TRBV12-5 to TRBJ2-1; D gene unclear. Trimming pared 0 bases from V and 7 bases from J, leaving 16 bases between. This CDR3 is built from 16 residues. Looked up from germline, CDR1 is LGHNT and CDR2 is FRNRAP. The CDR3: CASGLVLGPSGNEQFF. In DNA, the CDR3 is TGTGCTAGTGGTTTGGTACTTGGTCCATCCGGGAATGAGCAGTTCTTC.

The chain carries TRBV5-4 and TRBJ2-7; possibly TRBD2 for D (6 bases). V was shortened by 6 bases and J by 6 bases, with 22 bases between the two germline ends. This CDR3 has 15 residues. Looked up from germline, CDR1 is SGHNT and CDR2 is YYREEE (reference sequence). CDR3 nucleotide sequence: TGTGCCAGCACCTCTTTGCAGGGAGGTATGGGCGAGCAGTACTTC. This codes for CASTSLQGGMGEQYF.

The chain couples TRBV28 to TRBJ1-2; D might be TRBD1 (5 bases). In germline, CDR1 is MDHEN, CDR2 SYDVKM. The V and J ends lost 2 bases and 8 bases respectively, with 15 bases between them. The CDR3 is 14 amino acids. The CDR3 DNA is TGTGCCAGCAGTTTACAAGTATCATCAGGGGGCTACACCTTC. Amino acids: CASSLQVSSGGYTF.

The rearrangement joins TRBV19 to TRBJ1-4; TRBD1 aligns across 7 bases. V lost 5 bases, J lost 8 bases, and 8 bases stayed unmatched. The CDR3 extends over 14 amino acids. Looked up from germline, CDR1 is LNHDA and CDR2 is SQIVND (reference sequence). This CDR3 is CASSSQGKEEKLFF. As DNA, the CDR3 is TGTGCCAGTAGTTCACAGGGGAAGGAAGAAAAACTGTTTTTT.

The chain employs TRBV11-2 and TRBJ2-1; 7 bases map to TRBD1. CDR1 is SGHAT, CDR2 FQNNGV, per germline. The J segment lost 9 bases and the V segment lost 1 base, leaving 3 bases of the junction unmatched. There are 13 residues in the CDR3. The CDR3 loop is CASSLGRGIEQFF. The DNA for the CDR3 is TGTGCCAGCAGCTTAGGCAGGGGGATTGAGCAGTTCTTC.

This clone showed up just a few times. The rearrangement joins TRBV29-1 to TRBJ2-1; tentatively, D is TRBD2 (6 bases). From germline, CDR1 is SQVTM and CDR2 ANQGSEA. The CDR3 spans 14 residues. Trimming took 7 bases from V and 2 from J, leaving 15 bases between them. CDR3: CSATRGWTYNEQFF. The CDR3 DNA reads TGCAGCGCCACCCGGGGGTGGACCTACAATGAGCAGTTCTTC.

The count of this clone is one. The gene calls are TRBV27 and TRBJ2-3, with unresolved D. CDR1 MNHEY and CDR2 SMNVEV come from the germline V gene (reference sequence). The CDR3 totals 12 residues. The V end was cut by 0 bases, the J end by 8 bases, with 6 bases between. This CDR3 reads CASSLSRSTQYF. The CDR3 DNA follows: TGTGCCAGCAGTTTATCGAGGAGTACGCAGTATTTT.

The chain carries TRBV14 and TRBJ1-1; 7 positions agree with TRBD1. The CDR3 extends over 13 amino acids. Germline assignment: CDR1 SGHDN and CDR2 FVKESK. Germline trimming cut 11 bases from V and 0 bases from J; bases unmatched to any gene: 6. The chain's CDR3 is CAVSTGMNTEAFF. CDR3 nucleotide sequence: TGTGCCGTTTCGACAGGGATGAACACTGAAGCTTTCTTT.

V gene TRBV29-1 combines with J gene TRBJ1-1, with TRBD1 matching over 8 bases. V shed 7 bases and J 6 bases; nucleotides not matched to a gene: 7. The germline V gene has CDR1 SQVTM and CDR2 ANQGSEA. The CDR3 length is 12 residues. CDR3: CSGSGGWAEAFF. As DNA, the CDR3 is TGCAGCGGTTCAGGGGGCTGGGCTGAAGCTTTCTTT.

The table lists this clone with a few counts. The gene calls are TRBV7-3 and TRBJ1-1; D not resolved. The V gene lost 0 bases and the J gene lost 3 bases, with 14 bases spanning the gap. CDR1 is SGHTA, CDR2 FQGTGA, per germline. The CDR3 consists of 16 residues. The CDR3 region has the DNA TGTGCCAGCAGCTTAACGCCGGGTAGTACGCACACTGAAGCTTTCTTT. Translation gives CASSLTPGSTHTEAFF.

The rearrangement joins TRBV9 to TRBJ2-1; 11 bases are shared with TRBD2. The CDR3 sequence is 15 residues long. The germline V gene encodes CDR1 SGDLS and CDR2 YYNGEE. V lost 0 bases to trimming and J lost 5 bases; unmatched junction nucleotides: 1. DNA of the CDR3: TGTGCCAGCAGCGTAGTGGGACTAGCGGACAATGAGCAGTTCTTC. Translated, it gives CASSVVGLADNEQFF.

This clone appeared a few times. This chain connects TRBV28 to TRBJ1-2; 8 bases fit TRBD1. The CDR3 is 16 amino acids. Germline trimming cut 4 bases from V and 6 bases from J; bases unmatched to any gene: 13. In germline, CDR1 is MDHEN, CDR2 SYDVKM. CDR3 DNA: TGTGCCAGCAGTTCTCTAAAAACAGGGGGATCGGATGGCTACACCTTC. Translated, it gives CASSSLKTGGSDGYTF.

This sequence joins TRBV10-3 and TRBJ1-2; 10 bases align to TRBD1. The germline CDR1 and CDR2 sequences are ENHRY and SYGVKD. CDR3 length: 19 residues. The J segment lost 4 bases and the V segment lost 3 bases, leaving 17 bases of the junction unmatched. The CDR3 DNA sequence: TGTGCCATCAGTGATTTGGTAACCGGGACAGGGGCCAGCCTCTATGGCTACACCTTC. It translates to CAISDLVTGTGASLYGYTF.

This chain connects TRBV1 to TRBJ2-1; the table's D gene call, TRBD2, was not cross checked with the DNA. TRBV1 is a pseudogene segment. The CDR3 has 14 residues. CDR3: CTSSQEGRYDEQFF. The CDR3 nucleotides are TGCACCAGCAGCCAGGAGGGCCGGTACGATGAGCAGTTCTTC.

V is TRBV5-1 and J is TRBJ2-1, with TRBD2 identical over 7 bases. The CDR3 spans 15 residues. Germline V gene lookup returns CDR1 SGHRS and CDR2 YFSETQ. Unmatched junction bases numbered 11, after V lost 4 bases and J lost 7 bases. CDR3 coding DNA: TGCGCCAGCAGCGCCGGCGGGAGTGGGGTGAATGAGCAGTTCTTC. Translation gives CASSAGGSGVNEQFF.